This TCR beta chain comes out of a study of metastatic and nonmetastatic thyroid tumors. Many counts were recorded for this clone. Its target is unknown. Study results and limitations: Reportedly, malignant thyroid tumors had significantly higher TCR beta diversity than benign nodules, in blood and tumor.

Thyroid surgery took place with no prior treatment in any patient. Using MiXCR, TCRdb re-called clones from the PCR reads. The repertoire holds some 32,000 clones, with less than 20% as singletons. Sequenced sample: blood. The source of this sequence is a female donor with papillary thyroid cancer or a benign thyroid nodule (not recorded which). Some clones in this sample may be carry-over from other donors' samples.

The CDR3 coding sequence is TGTGCCACCAGCAGGGACGCCTCTGGATCCAATGAGCAGTTCTTC. It specifies CATSRDASGSNEQFF. The genes are TRBV15 and TRBJ2-1; D is uncertain. This CDR3 contains 15 residues. Germline CDR1 and CDR2: LNHNV and YYDKDF (reference sequence). V shed 3 bases and J shed 6 bases, with 15 bases lying between them.